The present T cell receptor (beta chain) was sequenced within a study of shared clonotypes between healthy human individuals. Findings and caveats of the study: Naive subsets usually exceeded memory subsets in estimated richness. The study sampled only blood, and tissue repertoires likely differ. Sequencing depth was expected to influence donor clonotype sharing.

With V trimmed by 4 bases and J by 5 bases, 13 bases remained unmatched. Germline V gene lookup returns CDR1 SGHDN and CDR2 FVKESK. This CDR3 is built from 16 residues. Comment on this clone: Its target is unknown.

TCRdb's table, derived via immunoSEQ multiplex PCR, lists solely in-frame clones and lacks some. The sample lists roughly 700,000 clones, around 72% occurring once. Sequences were obtained from memory CD4+ T cells sorted from blood. Subset denoted: CD45RA-negative fraction. The rearrangement joins TRBV14 to TRBJ1-1, with 7 bases matching TRBD1. The TCR originated in a woman aged 25 to 45 in good health. CDR3 sequence: CASSPHGVQGVTEAFF. Written as DNA, the CDR3 is TGTGCCAGCAGCCCCCATGGGGTGCAGGGGGTGACTGAAGCTTTCTTT.